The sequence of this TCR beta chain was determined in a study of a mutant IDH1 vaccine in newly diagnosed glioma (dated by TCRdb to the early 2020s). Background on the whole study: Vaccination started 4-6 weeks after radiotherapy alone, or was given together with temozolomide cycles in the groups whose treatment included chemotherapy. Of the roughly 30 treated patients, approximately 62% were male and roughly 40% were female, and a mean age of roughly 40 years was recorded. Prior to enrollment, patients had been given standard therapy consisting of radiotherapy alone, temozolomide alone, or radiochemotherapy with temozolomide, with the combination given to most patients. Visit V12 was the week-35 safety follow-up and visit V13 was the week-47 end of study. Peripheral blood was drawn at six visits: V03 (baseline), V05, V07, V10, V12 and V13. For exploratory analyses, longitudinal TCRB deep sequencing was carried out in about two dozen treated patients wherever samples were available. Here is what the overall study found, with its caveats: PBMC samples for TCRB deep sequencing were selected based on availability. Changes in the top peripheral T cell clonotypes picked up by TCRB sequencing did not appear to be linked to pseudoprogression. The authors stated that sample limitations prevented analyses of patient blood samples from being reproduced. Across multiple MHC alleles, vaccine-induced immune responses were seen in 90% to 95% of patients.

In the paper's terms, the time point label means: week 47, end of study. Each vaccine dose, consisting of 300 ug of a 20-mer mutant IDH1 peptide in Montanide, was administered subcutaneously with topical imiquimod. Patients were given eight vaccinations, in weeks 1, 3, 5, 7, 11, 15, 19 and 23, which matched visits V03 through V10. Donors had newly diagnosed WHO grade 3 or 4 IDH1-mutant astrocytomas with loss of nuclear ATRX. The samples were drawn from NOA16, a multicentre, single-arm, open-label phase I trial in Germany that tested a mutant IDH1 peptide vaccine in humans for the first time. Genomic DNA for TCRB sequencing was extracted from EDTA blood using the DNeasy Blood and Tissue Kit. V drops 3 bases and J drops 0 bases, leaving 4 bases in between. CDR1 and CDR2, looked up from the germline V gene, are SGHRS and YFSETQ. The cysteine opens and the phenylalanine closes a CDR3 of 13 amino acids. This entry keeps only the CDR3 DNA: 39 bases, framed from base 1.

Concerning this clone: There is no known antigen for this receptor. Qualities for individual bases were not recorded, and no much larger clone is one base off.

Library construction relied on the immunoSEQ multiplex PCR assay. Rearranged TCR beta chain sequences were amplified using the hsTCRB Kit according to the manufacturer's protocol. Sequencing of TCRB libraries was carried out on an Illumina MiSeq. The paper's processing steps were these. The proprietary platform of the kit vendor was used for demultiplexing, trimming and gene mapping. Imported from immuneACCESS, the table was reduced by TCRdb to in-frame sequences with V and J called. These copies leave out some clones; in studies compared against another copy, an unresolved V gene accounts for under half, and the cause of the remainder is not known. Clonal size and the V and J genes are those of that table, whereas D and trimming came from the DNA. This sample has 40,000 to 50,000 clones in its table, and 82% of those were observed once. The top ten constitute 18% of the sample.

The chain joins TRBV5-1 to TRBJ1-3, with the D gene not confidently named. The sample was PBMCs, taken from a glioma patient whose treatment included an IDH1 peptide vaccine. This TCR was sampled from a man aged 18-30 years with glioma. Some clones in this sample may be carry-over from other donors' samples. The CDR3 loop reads CASSWISGNTIYF. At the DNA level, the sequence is TGCGCCAGCAGCTGGATCTCTGGAAACACCATATATTTT.